Presented here are 27 T cell receptor beta chains from one specimen sequenced in a study of T cells after yellow fever vaccination. TCRdb called the 5' RACE reads again in MiXCR, with one record for every CDR3 protein. The data show a few hundred thousand distinct CDR3 sequences, with over 8% seen just once and over 15% held by the top ten. Sample: PBMCs, taken on the day of the first yellow fever vaccination. The receptors originated from a man aged 18 to 29 who received the YFV17D yellow fever vaccine.

The chain links TRBV7-2 to TRBJ2-5; D not certain. Trimming shortened V by 2 bases and J by 3 bases, and 7 bases separated the two germline ends. Germline CDR1 is SGHTA and CDR2 is FQGNSA. This CDR3 region has 13 residues. CDR3 loop: CASSLRVEETQYF. The CDR3 DNA is TGTGCCAGCAGCTTACGCGTAGAAGAGACCCAGTACTTC.

This clonotype was observed many times. The chain recombines TRBV5-1 with TRBJ2-1; D uncertain. CDR1 SGHRS and CDR2 YFSETQ come from the germline V gene. This CDR3 spans 15 amino acids. V was clipped by 2 bases and J by 6 bases, with 15 bases between them. The DNA of the CDR3 is TGCGCCAGCAGCTTCCTAGAGATCGTCCCCAATGAGCAGTTCTTC. This codes for CASSFLEIVPNEQFF.

This clonotype has at least ten counts. The gene calls are TRBV7-2 and TRBJ2-3; TRBD2 aligns across 8 bases. The CDR3 has 15 amino acids. Germline V gene sequence: CDR1 SGHTA, CDR2 FQGNSA. J was trimmed by 2 bases and V by 5 bases; bases with no gene match: 6. DNA for the CDR3: TGTGCCAGCAGCCCCACCGGGGGGGTCACAGATACGCAGTATTTT. Its protein is CASSPTGGVTDTQYF.

In this sample, this clonotype turned up a few times. The chain has TRBV6-1 and TRBJ2-7; 7 bases map to TRBD1. V was pared by 6 bases and J by 8 bases, with 13 bases of the junction left unmatched. In germline, CDR1 is MNHNS, CDR2 SASEGT. This CDR3 contains 14 residues. The CDR3 is CASRLYRGHSKQYV. CDR3 in DNA: TGTGCCAGCAGACTCTACAGGGGACATTCTAAGCAGTACGTC.

This clonotype was counted a few times. The chain is built from TRBV5-1 and TRBJ2-2; tentative D call: TRBD1 (6 bases). V dropped 3 bases and J dropped 1 base, with 22 bases sitting between them. This CDR3 spans 19 amino acids. Germline V gene sequence: CDR1 SGHRS, CDR2 YFSETQ. DNA for the CDR3: TGCGCCAGCAGCTCCCCCGCAGGGACACCCGATTTGAACACCGGGGAGCTGTTTTTT. This sequence encodes CASSSPAGTPDLNTGELFF.

This clonotype was counted at least ten times. The chain combines TRBV12-3 or TRBV12-4 with TRBJ1-5, with a tentative D call TRBD1 (5 bases). V lost 2 bases to trimming and J lost 0 bases, with 11 bases between them. The CDR3 totals 16 residues. In DNA form, the CDR3 reads TGTGCCAGCAGTTTAAGGGGCGGGGGTAGCAATCAGCCCCAGCATTTT. Translation: CASSLRGGGSNQPQHF.

This clonotype was picked up many times. CDR3 nucleotides: TGCGCCAGCAGCCAAGAAGGCTCGGGGGACAGGGTTTACGACGAGCAGTACGTC. Residues: CASSQEGSGDRVYDEQYV. This sequence joins TRBV4-3 and TRBJ2-7; 9 bases fit TRBD1. The CDR3 sequence is 18 residues long. Germline CDR1 reads LGHNA; CDR2 reads YSLEER. V gave up 0 bases and J gave up 5 bases; unmatched junction bases: 14.

The chain uses TRBV4-2 and TRBJ1-4, with 10 positions matching TRBD1. CDR1 is LGHNA and CDR2 is YNFKEQ in the germline V gene. CDR3 length equals 15 residues. Losses at the gene ends were 3 bases for V and 10 bases for J; bases not matched to a gene: 8. CDR3 sequence: CASSHDGTGVAKLFF. The CDR3 nucleotides read TGTGCCAGCAGCCATGATGGGACAGGGGTGGCAAAACTGTTTTTT.

This clonotype has only a few counts. V and J are TRBV28 and TRBJ1-2, with a weak D call TRBD1 (6 bases). This CDR3 is 11 amino acids long. V dropped 4 bases and J dropped 10 bases, with 10 bases sitting between them. Germline CDR1 MDHEN, CDR2 SYDVKM. Here the CDR3 reads CASSSSGDYTF. CDR3 nucleotides: TGTGCCAGCAGTTCCTCAGGGGACTACACCTTC.

V usage is TRBV7-2 and J usage is TRBJ2-3; TRBD1 agrees at 12 bases. The CDR3 totals 14 residues. The V and J ends lost 6 bases and 7 bases, in that order; junction bases with no gene match: 5. Looked up from germline, CDR1 is SGHTA and CDR2 is FQGNSA. The CDR3 coding sequence is TGTGCCAGCAGTCGGGACAGGGGGCGGAATACGCAGTATTTT. It is translated as CASSRDRGRNTQYF.

In its sample, this clonotype was seen many times. The chain couples TRBV7-6 to TRBJ1-5; D remains ambiguous. Trimming stripped 1 base from V and 0 bases from J, with 10 bases between. Germline CDR1 is SGHVS and CDR2 is FNYEAQ. The CDR3 is 16 residues long. This CDR3 is CASSLGSGYSNQPQHF. CDR3 nucleotides: TGTGCCAGCAGCTTAGGGTCGGGTTATAGCAATCAGCCCCAGCATTTT.

This clonotype has a handful of counts. This chain joins TRBV20-1 and TRBJ2-3; D gene unclear. This CDR3 has 13 residues. Germline V gene sequence: CDR1 DFQATT, CDR2 SNEGSKA (reference sequence). V gave up 3 bases and J gave up 6 bases, with 13 bases separating them. The CDR3, as DNA: TGCAGTGCTAGGGCTGGACCGCGGGATACGCAGTATTTT. Residues: CSARAGPRDTQYF.

This clonotype was detected only a few times. The J gene is TRBJ1-4, the V gene TRBV7-2, with 8 bases aligning to TRBD1. This CDR3 is 14 amino acids long. The V gene's germline CDR1 is SGHTA and CDR2 FQGNSA. V lost 5 bases, J lost 5 bases, and 4 bases stayed unmatched. DNA of the CDR3: TGTGCCAGCAGCCCACAGGGGGGAAATGAAAAACTGTTTTTT. This translates into CASSPQGGNEKLFF.

V and J are TRBV20-1 and TRBJ2-3; possible D gene TRBD2, 6 bases. Trimming took 4 bases from V and 0 from J, leaving 11 bases between them. The CDR3 is made up of 14 amino acids. Germline V CDR1 and CDR2: DFQATT, SNEGSKA (reference sequence). The CDR3 DNA sequence: TGCAGTGCTACAGGGAGGATTAGCACAGATACGCAGTATTTT. It codes for CSATGRISTDTQYF.

V gene TRBV28 combines with J gene TRBJ1-2; a weak D match, TRBD1 (5 bases). CDR3 length: 12 amino acids. Germline V gives CDR1 MDHEN, CDR2 SYDVKM. The V end lost 5 bases, the J end lost 5 bases, and 9 bases lay between the germline ends. The CDR3 DNA sequence: TGTGCCAGCAGTGGGGACGTTTATGGCTACACCTTC. Translation gives CASSGDVYGYTF.

V gene TRBV19 combines with J gene TRBJ2-4; D may correspond to TRBD1 or TRBD2 (6 bases each). This CDR3 comprises 14 residues. Trimming shortened V by 6 bases and J by 5 bases, and 14 bases separated the two germline ends. Looked up from germline, CDR1 is LNHDA and CDR2 is SQIVND (reference sequence). In DNA form, the CDR3 reads TGTGCCAGTAGCAGCATGAGGGGGGAAAACATTCAGTACTTC. Residues: CASSSMRGENIQYF. Full variable domain (remainder filled in from reference TRBV19 and TRBJ2-4): DGGITQSPKYLFRKEGQNVTLSCEQNLNHDAMYWYRQDPGQGLRLIYYSQIVNDFQKGDIAEGYSVSREKKESFPLTVTSAQKNPTAFYLCASSSMRGENIQYFGAGTRLSVL.

The chain employs TRBV4-2 and TRBJ2-4, with 12 positions matching TRBD2. This CDR3 has 20 amino acids. Germline CDR1 LGHNA, CDR2 YNFKEQ. After removal of 4 bases from V and 0 bases from J, the junction contained 13 bases not matched to a gene. DNA for the CDR3: TGTGCCAGCAGCCGAGTCCCTAGCGGGGGGGCACTTATAGCCAAAAACATTCAGTACTTC. Encoded protein: CASSRVPSGGALIAKNIQYF.

This clonotype came up many times. The chain is built from TRBV7-2 and TRBJ2-5, with 8 bases fitting TRBD1. Germline CDR1 and CDR2: SGHTA and FQGNSA. The CDR3 covers 16 residues. J lost 4 bases, V lost 0 bases, and 7 bases had no gene match. CDR3 amino acids: CASSLAPTGGLETQYF. CDR3 coding DNA: TGTGCCAGCAGCTTAGCGCCCACAGGGGGGCTAGAGACCCAGTACTTC. The full variable domain, in which reference TRBV7-2 and TRBJ2-5 provide the parts outside the CDR3, is GAGVSQSPSNKVTEKGKDVELRCDPISGHTALYWYRQSLGQGLEFLIYFQGNSAPDKSGLPSDRFSAERTGGSVSTLTIQRTQQEDSAVYLCASSLAPTGGLETQYFGPGTRLLVL.

In this sample, this clonotype turned up many times. The chain uses TRBV7-2 and TRBJ2-2; the match to TRBD2 covers 14 bases. J lost 6 bases, V lost 4 bases, and 1 base had no gene match. CDR1 is SGHTA, CDR2 FQGNSA, per germline. CDR3 length: 15 residues. CDR3 residues: CASSSTSGGAGELFF. CDR3 DNA: TGTGCCAGCAGCTCGACTAGCGGGGGGGCCGGGGAGCTGTTTTTT.

The rearrangement links TRBV7-9 to TRBJ1-4; unclear D gene. Germline CDR1 and CDR2: SEHNR and FQNEAQ (reference sequence). The ends were cut back, 5 bases at V and 7 bases at J, with 8 bases in the middle. This CDR3 comprises 12 residues. This CDR3 is CASSLYSEKLFF. The DNA of the CDR3 is TGTGCCAGCAGCCTATACAGTGAAAAACTGTTTTTT.

The chain is built from TRBV5-4 and TRBJ2-5, with TRBD2 matching over 11 bases. The V segment lost 5 bases and the J segment 3 bases; nucleotides outside the gene matches: 9. This CDR3 comprises 16 residues. The germline V gene encodes CDR1 SGHNT and CDR2 YYREEE (reference sequence). The CDR3 loop is CASSEGGLAEKETQYF. CDR3 nucleotides: TGTGCCAGCAGTGAGGGGGGACTAGCGGAGAAAGAGACCCAGTACTTC.

This clonotype has ten or more counts. V is TRBV29-1 and J is TRBJ2-3, with D possibly being TRBD1 or TRBD2 (5 bases each). V dropped 5 bases and J dropped 5 bases, with 14 bases sitting between them. Germline CDR1 SQVTM, CDR2 ANQGSEA. This CDR3 region has 13 residues. The CDR3 here is CSVNTGPGDTQYF. DNA of the CDR3: TGCAGCGTTAATACGGGGCCGGGAGATACGCAGTATTTT.

V is TRBV5-1 and J is TRBJ2-2; 9 bases align to TRBD2. The CDR3 runs 16 residues. J lost 6 bases, V lost 2 bases, and 8 bases had no gene match. CDR1 is SGHRS, CDR2 YFSETQ, per germline. The CDR3 nucleotides are TGCGCCAGCAGCTTCCAAAGCGGGGGGATCCCCGGGGAGCTGTTTTTT. Translated, it gives CASSFQSGGIPGELFF.

The chain recombines TRBV25-1 with TRBJ2-7; unclear D gene. Trimming stripped 2 bases from V and 2 bases from J, with 10 bases between. Germline V gene sequence: CDR1 MGHDK, CDR2 SYGVNS. This CDR3 is 14 amino acids long. The CDR3 DNA reads TGTGCCAGCAGTGAAACAGAGAAAACCTACGAGCAGTACTTC. Its translation is CASSETEKTYEQYF.

The chain recombines TRBV5-1 with TRBJ2-3, with D maybe TRBD2 (5 bases). The CDR3 covers 16 residues. The V gene lost 4 bases and the J gene lost 2 bases, with 17 bases spanning the gap. Germline assignment: CDR1 SGHRS and CDR2 YFSETQ. CDR3 DNA: TGCGCCAGCAGCCTTGAGGGTCTAGCAGTCACAGATACGCAGTATTTT. It is translated as CASSLEGLAVTDTQYF.

In this sample, this clonotype turned up a few times. The chain links TRBV6-2 or TRBV6-3 to TRBJ1-5, with D perhaps TRBD1 (5 bases). Trimming took 5 bases from V and 6 from J, leaving 8 bases between them. The CDR3 is 12 amino acids. In germline, CDR1 is MNHEY, CDR2 SVGEGT. In nucleotides, the CDR3 is TGTGCCAGCAGTGGAGACAGTCAGCCCCAGCATTTT. This translates into CASSGDSQPQHF.

Details on this clonotype: A read error may explain this, as a much larger clone is one base away. V and J are TRBV4-1 and TRBJ2-1; possibly TRBD2 for D (5 bases). The CDR3 length is 12 residues. Germline assignment: CDR1 MGHRA and CDR2 YSYEKL. In DNA, the CDR3 is TGTGCCAGCGGCTTACTTCTATCCGGAGCGTTCTTC. Translating gives CASGLLLSGAFF.